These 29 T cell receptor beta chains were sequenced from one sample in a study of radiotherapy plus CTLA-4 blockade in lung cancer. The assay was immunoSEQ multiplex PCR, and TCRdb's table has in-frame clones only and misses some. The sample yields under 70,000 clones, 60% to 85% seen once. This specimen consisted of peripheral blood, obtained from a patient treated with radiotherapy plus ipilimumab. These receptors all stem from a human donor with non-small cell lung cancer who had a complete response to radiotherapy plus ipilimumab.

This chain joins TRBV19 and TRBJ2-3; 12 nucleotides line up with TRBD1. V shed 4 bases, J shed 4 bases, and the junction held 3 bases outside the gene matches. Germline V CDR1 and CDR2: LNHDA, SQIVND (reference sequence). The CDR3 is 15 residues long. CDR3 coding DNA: TGTGCCAGTAGTAAAGGGACAGGGGGCCCAGATACGCAGTATTTT. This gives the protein CASSKGTGGPDTQYF.

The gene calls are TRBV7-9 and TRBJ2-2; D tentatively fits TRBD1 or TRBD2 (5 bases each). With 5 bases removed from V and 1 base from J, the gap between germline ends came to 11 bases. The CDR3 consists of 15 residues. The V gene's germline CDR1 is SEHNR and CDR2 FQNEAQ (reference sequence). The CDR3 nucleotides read TGTGCCAGCAGCCCCACGGGGCGGAACACCGGGGAGCTGTTTTTT. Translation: CASSPTGRNTGELFF.

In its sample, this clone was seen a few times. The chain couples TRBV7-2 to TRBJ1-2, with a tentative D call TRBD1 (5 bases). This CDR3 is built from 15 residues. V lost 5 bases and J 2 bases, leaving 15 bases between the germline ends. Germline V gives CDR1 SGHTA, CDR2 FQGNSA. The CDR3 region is CASSTAGTGNYGYTF. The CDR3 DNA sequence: TGTGCCAGCAGCACGGCAGGGACTGGGAACTATGGCTACACCTTC.

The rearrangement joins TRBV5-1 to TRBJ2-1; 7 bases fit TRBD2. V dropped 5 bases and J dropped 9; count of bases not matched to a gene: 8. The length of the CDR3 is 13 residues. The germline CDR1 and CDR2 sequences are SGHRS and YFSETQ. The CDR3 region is CASRPGGRTEQFF. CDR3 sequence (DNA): TGCGCCAGCAGACCGGGGGGACGCACTGAGCAGTTCTTC.

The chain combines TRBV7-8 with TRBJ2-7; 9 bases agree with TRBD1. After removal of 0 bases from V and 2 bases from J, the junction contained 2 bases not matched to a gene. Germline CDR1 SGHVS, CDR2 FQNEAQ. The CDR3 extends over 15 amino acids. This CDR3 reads CASSLAGQGTYEQYV. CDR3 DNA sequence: TGTGCCAGCAGCTTAGCCGGACAGGGGACCTACGAGCAGTACGTC.

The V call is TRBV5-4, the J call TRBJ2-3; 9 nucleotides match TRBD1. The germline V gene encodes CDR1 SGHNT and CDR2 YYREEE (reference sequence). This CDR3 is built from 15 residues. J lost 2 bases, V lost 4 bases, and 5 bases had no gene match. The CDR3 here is CASSTRTGATDTQYF. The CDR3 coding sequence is TGTGCCAGCAGCACGCGGACAGGGGCCACAGATACGCAGTATTTT.

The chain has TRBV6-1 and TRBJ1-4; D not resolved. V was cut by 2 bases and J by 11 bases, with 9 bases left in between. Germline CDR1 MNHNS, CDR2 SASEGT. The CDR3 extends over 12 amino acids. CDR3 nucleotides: TGTGCCAGCAGTGAAAATTTTTCTAAACTGTTTTTT. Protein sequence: CASSENFSKLFF.

The CDR3 is CASSLAWAGYGYTF. The CDR3 region has the DNA TGTGCCAGCAGCTTGGCCTGGGCGGGCTATGGCTACACCTTC. The rearrangement links TRBV5-5 to TRBJ1-2; D is undetermined. Trimming took off 0 bases at V and 4 bases at J, with 10 bases between the two ends. The CDR3 runs 14 residues. The germline V gene has CDR1 SGHKS and CDR2 YYEKEE (reference sequence).

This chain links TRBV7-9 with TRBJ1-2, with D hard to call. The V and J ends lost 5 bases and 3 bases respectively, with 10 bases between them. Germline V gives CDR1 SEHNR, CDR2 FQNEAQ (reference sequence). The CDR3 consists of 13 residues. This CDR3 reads CASSRLGDYGYTF. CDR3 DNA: TGTGCCAGCAGCCGACTCGGGGACTATGGCTACACCTTC.

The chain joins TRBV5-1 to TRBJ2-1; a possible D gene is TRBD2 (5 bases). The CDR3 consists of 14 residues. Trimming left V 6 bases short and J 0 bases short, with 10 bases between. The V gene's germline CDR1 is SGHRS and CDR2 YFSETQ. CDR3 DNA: TGCGCCAGCAATGAGGGTTTCTCCTACAATGAGCAGTTCTTC. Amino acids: CASNEGFSYNEQFF.

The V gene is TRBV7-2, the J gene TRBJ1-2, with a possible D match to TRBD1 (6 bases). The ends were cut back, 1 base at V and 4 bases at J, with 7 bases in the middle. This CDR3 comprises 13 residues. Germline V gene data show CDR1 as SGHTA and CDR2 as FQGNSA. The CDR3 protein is CASSLEQGYGYTF. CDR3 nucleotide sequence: TGTGCCAGCAGCTTAGAACAGGGCTATGGCTACACCTTC.

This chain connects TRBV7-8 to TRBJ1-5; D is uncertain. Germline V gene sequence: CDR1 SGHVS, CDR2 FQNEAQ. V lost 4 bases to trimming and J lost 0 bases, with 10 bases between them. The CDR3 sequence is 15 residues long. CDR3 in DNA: TGTGCCAGCAGCTCCGGACGCCTTAGCAATCAGCCCCAGCATTTT. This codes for CASSSGRLSNQPQHF. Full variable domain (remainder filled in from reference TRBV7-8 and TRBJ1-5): GAGVSQSPRYKVAKRGQDVALRCDPISGHVSLFWYQQALGQGPEFLTYFQNEAQLDKSGLPSDRFFAERPEGSVSTLKIQRTQQEDSAVYLCASSSGRLSNQPQHFGDGTRLSIL.

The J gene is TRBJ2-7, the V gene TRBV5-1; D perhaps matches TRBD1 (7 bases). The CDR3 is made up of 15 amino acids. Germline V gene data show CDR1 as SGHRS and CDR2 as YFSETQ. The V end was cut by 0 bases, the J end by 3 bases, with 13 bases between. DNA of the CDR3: TGCGCCAGCAGCTTGGTATCAGGGGGGCTCTACGAGCAGTACTTC. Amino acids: CASSLVSGGLYEQYF.

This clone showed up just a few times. CDR3 DNA: TGTGCCAGCAGCCGCCCGACTAGCGGGAGTTTCAATGAGCAGTTCTTC. Translation gives CASSRPTSGSFNEQFF. The chain links TRBV7-9 to TRBJ2-1; 12 nucleotides align to TRBD2. Germline CDR1 reads SEHNR; CDR2 reads FQNEAQ (reference sequence). There are 16 residues in the CDR3. Trimming took 5 bases from V and 6 from J; bases not matched to a gene: 8. The entire variable domain, with the rest obtained from reference TRBV7-9 and TRBJ2-1, is as follows: DTGVSQNPRHKITKRGQNVTFRCDPISEHNRLYWYRQTLGQGPEFLTYFQNEAQLEKSRLLSDRFSAERPKGSFSTLEIQRTEQGDSAMYLCASSRPTSGSFNEQFFGPGTRLTVL.

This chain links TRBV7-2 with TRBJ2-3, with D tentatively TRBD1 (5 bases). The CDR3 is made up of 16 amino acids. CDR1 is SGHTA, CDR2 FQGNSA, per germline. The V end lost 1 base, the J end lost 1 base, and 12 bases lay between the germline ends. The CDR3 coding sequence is TGTGCCAGCAGCTTAGAGGCGGACACCCGCACAGATACGCAGTATTTT. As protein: CASSLEADTRTDTQYF.

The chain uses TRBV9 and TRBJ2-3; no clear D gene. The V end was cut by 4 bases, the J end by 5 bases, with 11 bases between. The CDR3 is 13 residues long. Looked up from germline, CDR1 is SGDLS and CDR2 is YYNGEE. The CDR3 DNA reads TGTGCCAGCAGCTTAAACTACAAAGATACGCAGTATTTT. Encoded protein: CASSLNYKDTQYF.

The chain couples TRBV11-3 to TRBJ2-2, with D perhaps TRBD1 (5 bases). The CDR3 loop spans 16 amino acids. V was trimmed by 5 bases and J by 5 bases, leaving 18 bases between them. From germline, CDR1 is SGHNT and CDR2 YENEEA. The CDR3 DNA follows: TGTGCCAGCAGCACTAAAAGGGTGGGGCTTACCGGGGAGCTGTTTTTT. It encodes CASSTKRVGLTGELFF.

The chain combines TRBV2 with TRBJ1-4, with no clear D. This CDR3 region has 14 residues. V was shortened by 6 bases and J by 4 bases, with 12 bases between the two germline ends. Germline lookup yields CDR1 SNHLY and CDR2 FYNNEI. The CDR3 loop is CASRKIGNNEKLFF. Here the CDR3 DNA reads TGTGCCAGCAGAAAAATAGGGAATAATGAAAAACTGTTTTTT.

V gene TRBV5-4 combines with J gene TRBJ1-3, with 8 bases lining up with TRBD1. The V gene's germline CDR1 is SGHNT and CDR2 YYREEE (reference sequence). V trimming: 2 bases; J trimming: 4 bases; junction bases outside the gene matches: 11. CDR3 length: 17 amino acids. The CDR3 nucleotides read TGTGCCAGCAGCTTTAAGTACCAGGGGGCAGTCGGAAACACCATATATTTT. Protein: CASSFKYQGAVGNTIYF.

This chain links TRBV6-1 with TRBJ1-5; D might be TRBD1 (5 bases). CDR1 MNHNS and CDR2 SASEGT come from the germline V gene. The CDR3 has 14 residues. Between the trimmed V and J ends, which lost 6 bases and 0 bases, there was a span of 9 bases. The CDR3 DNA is TGTGCCAGCAGCCTGGGACTTAGCAATCAGCCCCAGCATTTT. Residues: CASSLGLSNQPQHF.

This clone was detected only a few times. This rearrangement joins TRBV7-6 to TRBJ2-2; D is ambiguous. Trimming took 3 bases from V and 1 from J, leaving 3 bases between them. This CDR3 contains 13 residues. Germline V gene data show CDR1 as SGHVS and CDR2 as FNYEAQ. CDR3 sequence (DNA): TGTGCCAGCAGCTTCGGGAACACCGGGGAGCTGTTTTTT. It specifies CASSFGNTGELFF. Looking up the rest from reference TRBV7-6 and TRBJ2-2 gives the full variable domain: GAGVSQSPRYKVTKRGQDVALRCDPISGHVSLYWYRQALGQGPEFLTYFNYEAQQDKSGLPNDRFSAERPEGSISTLTIQRTEQRDSAMYRCASSFGNTGELFFGEGSRLTVL.

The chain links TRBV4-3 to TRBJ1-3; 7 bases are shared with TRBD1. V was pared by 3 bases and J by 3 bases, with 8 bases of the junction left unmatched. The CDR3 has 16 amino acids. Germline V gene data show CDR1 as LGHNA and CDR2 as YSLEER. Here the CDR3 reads CASSHQGGDFGNTIYF. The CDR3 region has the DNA TGCGCCAGCAGCCATCAGGGGGGGGATTTTGGAAACACCATATATTTT.

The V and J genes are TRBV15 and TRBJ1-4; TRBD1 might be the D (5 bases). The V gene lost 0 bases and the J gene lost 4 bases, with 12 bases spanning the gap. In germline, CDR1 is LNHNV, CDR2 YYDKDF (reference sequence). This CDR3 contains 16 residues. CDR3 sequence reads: CATSRDLGRVNEKLFF. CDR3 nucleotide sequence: TGTGCCACCAGCAGAGATTTGGGGCGAGTTAATGAAAAACTGTTTTTT. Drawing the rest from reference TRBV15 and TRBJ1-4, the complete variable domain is DAMVIQNPRYQVTQFGKPVTLSCSQTLNHNVMYWYQQKSSQAPKLLFHYYDKDFNNEADTPDNFQSRRPNTSFCFLDIRSPGLGDTAMYLCATSRDLGRVNEKLFFGSGTQLSVL.

The CDR3 region is CASSTTGGNQPQHF. The DNA for the CDR3 is TGTGCCAGTAGTACTACAGGGGGCAATCAGCCCCAGCATTTT. The chain links TRBV19 to TRBJ1-5; 7 bases agree with TRBD1. CDR1 and CDR2 (germline): LNHDA, SQIVND (reference sequence). V trimming: 4 bases; J trimming: 2 bases; junction bases outside the gene matches: 2. This CDR3 has 14 amino acids.

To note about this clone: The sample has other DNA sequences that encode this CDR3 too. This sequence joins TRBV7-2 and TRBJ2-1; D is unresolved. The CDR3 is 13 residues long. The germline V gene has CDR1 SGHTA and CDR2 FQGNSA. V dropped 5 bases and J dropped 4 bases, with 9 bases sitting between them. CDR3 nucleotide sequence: TGTGCCAGCAGCGAAGACGGATACAATGAGCAGTTCTTC. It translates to CASSEDGYNEQFF.

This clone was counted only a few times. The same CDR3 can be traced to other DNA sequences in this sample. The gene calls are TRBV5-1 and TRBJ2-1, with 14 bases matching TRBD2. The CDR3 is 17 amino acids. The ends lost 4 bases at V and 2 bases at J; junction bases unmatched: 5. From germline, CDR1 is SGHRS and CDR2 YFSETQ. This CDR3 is CASSLGLAGGTYNEQFF. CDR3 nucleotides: TGCGCCAGCAGCCTTGGACTAGCGGGGGGAACCTACAATGAGCAGTTCTTC. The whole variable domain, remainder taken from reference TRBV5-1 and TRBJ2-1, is KAGVTQTPRYLIKTRGQQVTLSCSPISGHRSVSWYQQTPGQGLQFLFEYFSETQRNKGNFPGRFSGRQFSNSRSEMNVSTLELGDSALYLCASSLGLAGGTYNEQFFGPGTRLTVL.

The CDR3 protein is CASSMLTGELFF. The CDR3 coding sequence is TGTGCCAGTAGTATGTTAACCGGGGAGCTGTTTTTT. The chain combines TRBV19 with TRBJ2-2; D is uncertain. Germline V gene lookup returns CDR1 LNHDA and CDR2 SQIVND (reference sequence). This CDR3 contains 12 residues. Trimming stripped 3 bases from V and 5 bases from J, with 4 bases between.

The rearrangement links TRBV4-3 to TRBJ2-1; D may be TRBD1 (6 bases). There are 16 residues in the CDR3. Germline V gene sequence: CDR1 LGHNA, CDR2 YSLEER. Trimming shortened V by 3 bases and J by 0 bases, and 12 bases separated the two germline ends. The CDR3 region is CASSHRTGSSYNEQFF. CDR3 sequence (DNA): TGCGCCAGCAGCCACCGAACAGGGAGCTCCTACAATGAGCAGTTCTTC.

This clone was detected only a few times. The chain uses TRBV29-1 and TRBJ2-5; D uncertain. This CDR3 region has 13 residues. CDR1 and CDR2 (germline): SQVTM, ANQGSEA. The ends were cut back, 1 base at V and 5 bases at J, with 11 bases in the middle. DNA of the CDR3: TGCAGCGTTGAAGTCGGGTTTGGGGAGACCCAGTACTTC. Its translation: CSVEVGFGETQYF. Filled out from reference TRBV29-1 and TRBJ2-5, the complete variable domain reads SAVISQKPSRDICQRGTSLTIQCQVDSQVTMMFWYRQQPGQSLTLIATANQGSEATYESGFVIDKFPISRPNLTFSTLTVSNMSPEDSSIYLCSVEVGFGETQYFGPGTRLLVL.